A selection of T cell receptor beta chains follows, all from one sample in a study of T-cell memory formation after mild COVID-19. TCRdb ran MiXCR on the 5' RACE reads and lists one entry per CDR3 protein. The sample holds about 180,000 distinct CDR3 sequences, 16% seen once. Sequenced: PBMCs or a T cell subset sorted from them (not recorded which). The receptors come from an adult woman who had mild COVID-19 (a few samples of this study predate the infection). Cell type and time point are not known. The CDR3 runs from the conserved cysteine through the conserved F or W. The order of the fields is J gene, D gene, clone size, V gene, CDR3 DNA, CDR3 protein. A D gene is named only where the DNA matches it firmly. The size of a clone is reported for some rows only, either as once, few or many, or as a class for expanded clones.

TRBJ1-1 TRBD1 few TRBV4-1 TGCGCCAGCAGCCAAGAAGGGACAGCTAACACTGAAGCTTTCTTT CASSQEGTANTEAFF
TRBJ2-1 - few TRBV9 TGTGCCAGCAGGCGGACGGACAGTAAGTACAATGAGCAGTTCTTC CASRRTDSKYNEQFF
TRBJ2-7 - few TRBV7-9 TGTGCCAGCAGCTTAGACGGAGGGGCCGAGCAGTACTTC CASSLDGGAEQYF
TRBJ1-1 - - TRBV4-1 TGCGCCAGCAGCCGACGGGTTGCATGGAGCACTGAAGCTTTCTTT CASSRRVAWSTEAFF
TRBJ2-3 TRBD1 - TRBV5-1 TGCGCCAGCAGCTGGACAGGGGGAAGCAGCACAGATACGCAGTATTTT CASSWTGGSSTDTQYF
TRBJ2-7 - few TRBV10-3 TGTGCCATCAGTGACGCTCGGGGAGGAGGCGAGCAGTACTTC CAISDARGGGEQYF
TRBJ1-2 TRBD1 - TRBV6-6 TGTGCCAGCAGTTACGGTCCAGGGGGGAGCGGCTACACCTTC CASSYGPGGSGYTF
TRBJ1-5 - - TRBV30 TGTGCCTGCAGTTCCGGTTCCCTATTCGGGCCCCAGCATTTT CACSSGSLFGPQHF
TRBJ2-1 - - TRBV10-3 TGTGCCATCAACCTAAGGAGTTCGGGTGAGCAGTTCTTC CAINLRSSGEQFF
TRBJ2-7 - - TRBV18 TGTGCCAGCTCACCAGCGACGACCGAGCAGTACTTC CASSPATTEQYF
TRBJ2-1 - - TRBV24-1 TGTGCTACCAGTGGTCCCCTGGCGCCATCCCATGAGCAGTTCTTC CATSGPLAPSHEQFF
TRBJ2-5 - - TRBV14 TGTGCCAGCAGCCAAGACTCGGCGACCCAGTACTTC CASSQDSATQYF
TRBJ2-7 - few TRBV12-3/TRBV12-4 TGTGCCAGCAGTTTAGGGCTCCAGACCGCCGAGCAGTACTTC CASSLGLQTAEQYF
TRBJ2-2 TRBD1 - TRBV12-3/TRBV12-4 TGTGCCAGCAGTGACAGGGGGGACACCGGGGAGCTGTTTTTT CASSDRGDTGELFF
TRBJ2-5 - - TRBV7-2 TGTGCCAGCGGGGGGGGCCTAGGGACCCAGTACTTC CASGGGLGTQYF
TRBJ2-5 TRBD2 - TRBV12-3/TRBV12-4 TGTGCCAGCAGTGGGGGGGGTGGGGTCTTGGAGACCCAGTACTTC CASSGGGGVLETQYF
TRBJ1-1 - - TRBV12-3/TRBV12-4 TGTGCCAGCAGTTTAGGTAAAGCTTTCTTT CASSLGKAFF
TRBJ1-2 - few TRBV18 TGTGCCAGCTCTTCCGGCGGAAAGGCCCGAACTAACTATGGCTACACCTTC CASSSGGKARTNYGYTF
TRBJ2-2 TRBD2 few TRBV6-1 TGTGCCAGCAGTGGATTGCGGACTAGCGGGGGGGCGGCCGGGGAGCTGTTTTTT CASSGLRTSGGAAGELFF
TRBJ2-1 TRBD2 few TRBV5-5 TGTGCCAGCAGCTTGGAGGGACTAGCGGGAGTTATTGAGCAGTTCTTC CASSLEGLAGVIEQFF
TRBJ2-7 TRBD1 - TRBV7-6 TGTGCCAGCAGCTTACAGGGGACAGGTAACTACGAGCAGTACTTC CASSLQGTGNYEQYF
TRBJ2-5 TRBD1 - TRBV3-1 TGTGCCAGCAGCCCTTACCTCGACAGGGGGCGTCGAGAGACCCAGTACTTC CASSPYLDRGRRETQYF
TRBJ2-7 - - TRBV5-1 TGCGCCAGCAGCTTCTTGTCGGTGGGAGACGGCCGGGAGCAGTACTTC CASSFLSVGDGREQYF
TRBJ1-1 - few TRBV29-1 TGCAGCGTTGTCCGGGCCGCTGGGACTGAAGCTTTCTTT CSVVRAAGTEAFF
TRBJ2-1 - few TRBV11-2 TGTGCCAGCAGCCACCTACAATACTACAATGAGCAGTTCTTC CASSHLQYYNEQFF
TRBJ2-3 - - TRBV21-1 TGTGCCAGCAGCAAAGGGCCCCCGGGACAGGGAGCAGATACGCAGTATTTT CASSKGPPGQGADTQYF
TRBJ2-3 - - TRBV20-1 TGCAGTGCTAGAGACCCCATGAGCACAGATACGCAGTATTTT CSARDPMSTDTQYF
TRBJ1-6 - - TRBV11-2 TGTGCCAGCAGCTCTAATTGGTTTAATTCACCCCTCCACTTT CASSSNWFNSPLHF
TRBJ1-4 - many TRBV7-3 TGTGCCAGCAGCTGGGGGCCGGGTGAAAAACTGTTTTTT CASSWGPGEKLFF
TRBJ2-1 TRBD2 few TRBV5-1 TGCGCCAGCAGCGCCGGGACTACGATGGGGTACAATGAGCAGTTCTTC CASSAGTTMGYNEQFF
TRBJ2-7 - few TRBV7-2 TGTGCCAGCAGCTTAGGAGCCAGTTCCTACGAGCAGTACTTC CASSLGASSYEQYF
TRBJ2-5 TRBD2 few TRBV25-1 TGTGCCAGCAGCAAGACTAGCTCCCAAGAGACCCAGTACTTC CASSKTSSQETQYF
TRBJ1-1 - - TRBV20-1 TGCAGTGCTAGCCGGAACACTGAAGCTTTCTTT CSASRNTEAFF
TRBJ2-3 - - TRBV2 TGTGCCAGCAGGAGACTGGACGATACGCAGTATTTT CASRRLDDTQYF
TRBJ2-6 - few TRBV18 TGTGCCAGCTCACACGACTACTCTGGGGCCAACGTCCTGACTTTC CASSHDYSGANVLTF
TRBJ2-2 TRBD2 few TRBV6-4 TGTGCCAGCAGTGACTCCGGGGGGGCGCACACCGGGGAGCTGTTTTTT CASSDSGGAHTGELFF
TRBJ1-2 - - TRBV20-1 TGCAGTGCGAGGAGAGGGCGGGAAGGCTACACCTTC CSARRGREGYTF